These 8 T cell receptor beta chains came from one sample sequenced in a study of beta chain features in type 1 diabetes. Study-wide results and limits: Type 1 diabetes patients showed a moderate but significant shortening of TCRB CDR3s in all four CD4+ subsets.

Every isolated RNA sample was fully reverse transcribed, so sequencing captured expressed TCRB transcripts. The table came from immunoSEQ multiplex PCR; TCRdb's copy has only in-frame clones and leaves some out. Of some 160,000 clones in the sample, roughly 9% were seen once. These receptors' targets are unknown. Source material: central memory CD4+ T cells from blood. Receptor source: a woman in her twenties or thirties with type 1 diabetes.

As DNA, the CDR3 is TGTGCCTGGAGTGCTCGATTGGGGGCCCTAGTCTATGGCTACACCTTC. Translated: CAWSARLGALVYGYTF. The rearrangement joins TRBV30 to TRBJ1-2; tentative D call: TRBD1 (6 bases). Trimming took off 1 base at V and 4 bases at J, with 19 bases between the two ends. This CDR3 comprises 16 residues. The V gene's germline CDR1 is GTSNPN and CDR2 SVGIG (reference sequence).

Concerning this clone itself: This likely came from a read error, as a far larger clone is one base away. The genes are TRBV4-2 and TRBJ2-7, with D unclear. There are 14 residues in the CDR3. The V gene lost 2 bases and the J gene lost 0 bases, with 8 bases spanning the gap. In germline, CDR1 is LGHNA, CDR2 YNFKEQ. The CDR3 bases are TGTGCCAGCAGCCAAAATAGCAACTCCTACGAGCAGTACTTC. This translates into CASSQNSNSYEQYF.

The chain carries TRBV5-1 and TRBJ1-1, with D tentatively TRBD1 (5 bases). Germline-derived CDR1 and CDR2 are SGHRS and YFSETQ. Trimming removed 1 base from V and 8 bases from J, with 9 bases in between. The CDR3 length is 12 residues. The CDR3 DNA follows: TGCGCCAGCAGCTTGCCGGGGGACGAAGCTTTCTTT. It yields the protein CASSLPGDEAFF.

This chain joins TRBV7-3 and TRBJ1-1; D is undetermined. The CDR3 runs to 13 residues. Looked up from germline, CDR1 is SGHTA and CDR2 is FQGTGA. V gave up 4 bases and J gave up 3 bases, with 9 bases separating them. CDR3 in DNA: TGTGCCAGCAGCTGGAGTGAGGACACTGAAGCTTTCTTT. It translates to CASSWSEDTEAFF.

This clone has only one observation. One end of the junction does not line up with germline, which may come from a read error. V usage is TRBV7-7 and J usage is TRBJ2-2; TRBD1 agrees at 7 bases. The CDR3 contains 14 residues. Germline V gene data show CDR1 as SSHAT and CDR2 as FNYEAQ (reference sequence). The CDR3 DNA is TGTGCTAGCAGCTTTGACAGGGATGCCGGGGAGCTGTTTTTT. Translated: CASSFDRDAGELFF.

Only a few counts were recorded for this clone. The V gene is TRBV9, the J gene TRBJ2-5; no clear D gene. Germline V lookup: CDR1 SGDLS, CDR2 YYNGEE. CDR3 length: 13 amino acids. Trimming removed 4 bases at V and 5 bases at J, with 12 bases between. CDR3 sequence: CASSLPGRETQYF. CDR3 bases: TGTGCCAGCAGCCTCCCAGGTCGGGAGACCCAGTACTTC.

In this sample, this clone turned up a few times. The rearrangement uses TRBV28 and TRBJ2-3; 7 nucleotides match TRBD2. V trimming: 7 bases; J trimming: 2 bases; junction bases outside the gene matches: 12. Germline V gene data show CDR1 as MDHEN and CDR2 as SYDVKM. The CDR3 runs to 16 residues. CDR3 DNA: TGTGCCAGCACCCCCGGGGGGTTCCCTTCCACAGATACGCAGTATTTT. Amino acids: CASTPGGFPSTDTQYF.

V and J are TRBV18 and TRBJ1-5; no firm D call. This CDR3 is built from 14 residues. V was clipped by 6 bases and J by 0 bases, with 9 bases between them. From germline, CDR1 is KGHSH and CDR2 LQKENI. The CDR3 bases are TGTGCCAGCTCGCGAACAGATAGCAATCAGCCCCAGCATTTT. Residues: CASSRTDSNQPQHF.